This TCR beta chain originates from a study of CD8 T cells in Susac syndrome. To note about this clonotype: Antigen specificity is unknown.

J gave up 6 bases and V 0 bases, and 3 bases lay outside the gene matches. Germline V gives CDR1 GTSNPN, CDR2 SVGIG (reference sequence). The CDR3 has 13 residues. General study points: The relatively small number of individuals in the TCR sequencing and HLA analysis was acknowledged by the study. Peak Susac CD8+ clonal expansion was seen in TEMRA cells and active patients.

Reverse transcription of about 0.45 to 1 ug RNA was carried out with random hexamers. Each CDR3 protein gets one entry after TCRdb re-called the immunoSEQ multiplex PCR reads with MiXCR. Among 120,000 or so distinct CDR3 sequences listed, around 96% were seen once. The sequence was obtained from a human donor with Susac syndrome. J is TRBJ2-7 and V is TRBV30, with 9 bases fitting TRBD2. The source material was CD8+ T cells from PBMCs. The CDR3 region is CAWSVGREGEQYF. DNA for the CDR3: TGTGCCTGGAGTGTGGGGCGGGAGGGCGAGCAGTACTTC.